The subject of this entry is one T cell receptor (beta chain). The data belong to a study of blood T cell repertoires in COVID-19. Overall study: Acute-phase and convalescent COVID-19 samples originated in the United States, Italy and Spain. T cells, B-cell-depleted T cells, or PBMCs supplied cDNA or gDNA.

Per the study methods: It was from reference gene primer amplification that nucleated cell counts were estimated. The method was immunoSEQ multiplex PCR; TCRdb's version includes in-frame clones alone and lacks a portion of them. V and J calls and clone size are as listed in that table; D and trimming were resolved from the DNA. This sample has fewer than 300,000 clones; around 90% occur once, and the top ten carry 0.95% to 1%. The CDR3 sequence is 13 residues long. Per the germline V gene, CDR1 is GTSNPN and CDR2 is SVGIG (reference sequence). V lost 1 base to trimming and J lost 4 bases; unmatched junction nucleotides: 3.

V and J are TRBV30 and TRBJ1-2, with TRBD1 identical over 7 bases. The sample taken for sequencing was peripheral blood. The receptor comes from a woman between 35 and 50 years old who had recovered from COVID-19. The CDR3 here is CAWSAGQIYGYTF. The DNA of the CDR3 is TGTGCCTGGAGTGCGGGACAGATCTATGGCTACACCTTC.